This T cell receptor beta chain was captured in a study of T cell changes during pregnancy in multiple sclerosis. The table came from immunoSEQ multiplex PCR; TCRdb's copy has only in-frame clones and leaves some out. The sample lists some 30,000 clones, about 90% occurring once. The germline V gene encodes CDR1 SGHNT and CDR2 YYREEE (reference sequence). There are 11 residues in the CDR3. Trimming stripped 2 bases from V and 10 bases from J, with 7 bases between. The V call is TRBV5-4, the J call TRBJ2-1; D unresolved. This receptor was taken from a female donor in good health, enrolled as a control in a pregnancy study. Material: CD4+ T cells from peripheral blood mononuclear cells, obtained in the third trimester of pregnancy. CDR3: CASSFIGEQFF. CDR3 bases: TGTGCCAGCAGCTTTATCGGGGAGCAGTTCTTC.